This TCR beta chain was found in a study of blood T cell repertoires in COVID-19. Background on the study: Sites in the United States, Italy and Spain provided acute and convalescent COVID-19 samples. PBMCs, B-cell-depleted T cells, or T cells were the source of the cDNA or gDNA that made up the material.

Trimming took off 5 bases at V and 3 bases at J, with 10 bases between the two ends. CDR1 WNHNN and CDR2 SYGVQD come from the germline V gene (reference sequence). CDR3 size: 13 residues. Original processing notes: Reference gene primers were amplified, and this amplification served to estimate nucleated cell counts. Using immunoSEQ multiplex PCR, the repertoire was profiled, and TCRdb retains in-frame clones only, with some absent. That table supplies the V and J calls and clone size; D and trimming were determined from the DNA. Of about 56,000 clones in the sample, more than 75% are singletons; the top ten hold 8.2%.

What was sequenced was peripheral blood. The sequence was collected from a woman older than 75 with acute or convalescent COVID-19. The rearrangement uses TRBV10-1 and TRBJ1-2; D not resolved. DNA for the CDR3: TGCGCCAGCAGTCCTGAGCCTTACTATGGCTACACCTTC. This sequence encodes CASSPEPYYGYTF.